This T cell receptor (beta chain) was identified in a study of blood T cell repertoires in COVID-19. The overall study: The samples span acute and convalescent COVID-19 from the United States, Italy and Spain. Sources were T cells, B-cell-depleted T cells, or PBMCs; the material itself was cDNA or gDNA.

Original processing methods: Amplification with reference gene primers provided the estimates of nucleated cell counts. Assay used: immunoSEQ multiplex PCR; TCRdb lists only in-frame clones, some missing. That table supplies the V and J calls and clone size; D and trimming were determined from the DNA. The sample holds approximately 190,000 clones, about 80% seen once. V lost 1 base and J 0 bases, leaving 15 bases between the germline ends. There are 17 residues in the CDR3. Germline V gene data show CDR1 as MGHRA and CDR2 as YSYEKL. The source of this sequence is a man in his 60s with acute or convalescent COVID-19. Source material: peripheral blood. This sequence joins TRBV4-1 and TRBJ1-1, with TRBD1 as a possible D gene (5 bases). The CDR3 nucleotides are TGCGCCAGCAGCCAAGGGGGAGCCGGGACTTTGAACACTGAAGCTTTCTTT. Its protein product is CASSQGGAGTLNTEAFF.